This T cell receptor (beta chain) derives from a study of blood T cells in healthy people across ages. This clonotype was recorded only once. Its target is not known. Regarding the study as a whole: Unsorted PBMC material precluded a definitive naive versus antigen-experienced comparison. Expanded clonotype changes were possibly confounded by unknown donor CMV status.

Through a sample-barcoded 5' primer and a J-beta primer mix, a second PCR was run for about 6 to 11 cycles. Through a template-switch adaptor with 12 random nucleotides, each cDNA molecule received a tag. TCRdb analysed the 5' RACE reads with MiXCR anew, one entry per CDR3 protein. The sample records approximately 960,000 distinct CDR3 sequences, around 29% being singletons. The V gene's germline CDR1 is SGHVS and CDR2 FQNEAQ. V was trimmed by 2 bases and J by 0 bases, leaving 13 bases between them. CDR3 length: 16 residues. These same records also appear under a second study, on T cells of mothers and their children. That source adds: cDNA synthesis used all extracted RNA, 1.5 ug per 15 ul.

The sequenced material came from blood. The chain combines TRBV7-8 with TRBJ1-1; TRBD1 is a possible D gene (5 bases). The TCR sequence derives from a woman aged 40 to 50 in good health. In DNA, the CDR3 is TGTGCCAGCAGCTTACTAAATCTGGGGGTGAACACTGAAGCTTTCTTT. Amino acid sequence: CASSLLNLGVNTEAFF.